A selection of T cell receptor beta chains follows, all from one sample in a study of cytomegalovirus exposure and HLA in healthy donors. Sequencing was performed with immunoSEQ multiplex PCR; in TCRdb, only in-frame clones are kept and a portion is missing. The table lists some 200,000 clones, around 84% of them singletons. Sequenced: PBMCs. These receptors came from a woman between 45 and 65 years old in good health and CMV-seropositive. CDR3s include the opening cysteine and the closing phenylalanine or tryptophan. The D gene is left open where the match is weak. Rows may omit the clone size; those that give it use once, few, many or a size class.

cdr3_aa	cdr3_nt	v_call	d_call	j_call	clone_size
CSSSSWGGDNSPYEQYF	TGTTCCAGCAGCTCGTGGGGGGGGGACAACTCTCCCTACGAGCAGTACTTC	TRBV7-9	.	TRBJ2-7	.
CASSFFEETQYF	TGTGCCAGCAGCTTTTTCGAAGAGACCCAGTACTTC	TRBV7-2	.	TRBJ2-5	.
CASSPGQHEQYF	TGTGCCAGCTCACCCGGACAGCACGAGCAGTACTTC	TRBV18	.	TRBJ2-7	.
CASSLHDRGRTPLHF	TGTGCCAGCAGTCTGCACGACAGGGGGCGTACACCCCTCCACTTT	TRBV28	TRBD1	TRBJ1-6	.
CASSYSGRVEQFF	TGTGCCAGCAGTTACTCCGGGCGGGTTGAGCAGTTCTTC	TRBV6-5	.	TRBJ2-1	.
CASSSGGYTF	TGTGCCAGCAGCTCCGGGGGCTACACCTTC	TRBV5-8	.	TRBJ1-2	once
CASSLVGQGGQPQHF	TGTGCCAGCAGCTTAGTGGGACAGGGAGGCCAGCCCCAGCATTTT	TRBV11-3	TRBD1	TRBJ1-5	.
CASSVDTGDYGYTF	TGTGCCAGCAGCGTAGACACAGGGGACTATGGCTACACCTTC	TRBV9	TRBD1	TRBJ1-2	.
CASSPDTATNEKLFF	TGTGCCAGTAGTCCGGACACAGCAACTAATGAAAAACTGTTTTTT	TRBV19	.	TRBJ1-4	.
CASTQGGGLAALTDTQYF	TGTGCCAGCACCCAAGGGGGAGGGCTAGCGGCACTCACAGATACGCAGTATTTT	TRBV9	.	TRBJ2-3	.
CASSYERGPYEQYF	TGTGCCAGCAGTTACGAGCGGGGCCCCTACGAGCAGTACTTC	TRBV6-6	TRBD2	TRBJ2-7	.
CAIRTSPQETQYF	TGTGCCATCCGAACTAGCCCACAAGAGACCCAGTACTTC	TRBV2	.	TRBJ2-5	.
CASSSTGDTYGYTF	TGTGCCAGTAGTTCAACGGGGGATACCTATGGCTACACCTTC	TRBV19	.	TRBJ1-2	.
CASTGTSGGNNEQFF	TGTGCCAGCACCGGGACTAGCGGGGGAAACAATGAGCAGTTCTTC	TRBV27	TRBD2	TRBJ2-1	.
CATSSQGRAGNTIYF	TGTGCCACCAGCTCACAGGGCAGGGCTGGAAACACCATATATTTT	TRBV15	.	TRBJ1-3	.
CASSTTGPYEQYF	TGTGCCAGCAGCACGACAGGTCCCTACGAGCAGTACTTC	TRBV5-4	.	TRBJ2-7	.
CASSPVAGGRGDTQYF	TGTGCCAGCTCACCAGTAGCCGGGGGGCGAGGAGATACGCAGTATTTT	TRBV18	.	TRBJ2-3	.
CASSDRGQNTGELFF	TGTGCCAGCAGCGACCGAGGACAAAACACCGGGGAGCTGTTTTTT	TRBV11-2	.	TRBJ2-2	.
CAISDGDRVSDTQYF	TGTGCCATCAGTGATGGGGACAGGGTCTCAGATACGCAGTATTTT	TRBV10-3	TRBD1	TRBJ2-3	.
CASSLGSSRNTEAFF	TGTGCCAGCAGCTTAGGTAGTAGCCGGAACACTGAAGCTTTCTTT	TRBV11-2	.	TRBJ1-1	.
CASKLKNTGELFF	TGTGCCAGCAAGCTCAAGAACACCGGGGAGCTGTTTTTT	TRBV2	.	TRBJ2-2	few
CASRSGYGQPQHF	TGTGCCAGCAGGTCAGGGTATGGTCAGCCCCAGCATTTT	TRBV27	.	TRBJ1-5	.
CASSLEDRSQETQYF	TGTGCCAGCAGCTTGGAGGACCGCAGTCAAGAGACCCAGTACTTC	TRBV4-2	.	TRBJ2-5	.
CASSALQGGTQYF	TGTGCCAGCAGCGCTTTACAGGGGGGTACGCAGTATTTT	TRBV9	TRBD1	TRBJ2-3	.
CASSSRENSPLHF	TGTGCCAGTAGTAGCCGCGAAAATTCACCCCTCCACTTT	TRBV19	.	TRBJ1-6	.
CASSPLGTTYNSPLHF	TGTGCCAGCTCACCACTGGGGACTACCTATAATTCACCCCTCCACTTT	TRBV18	.	TRBJ1-6	.
CAWSVPWTGSEKLFF	TGTGCCTGGAGTGTTCCGTGGACAGGGAGTGAAAAACTGTTTTTT	TRBV30	TRBD1	TRBJ1-4	.
CASSSAGRITYEQYF	TGTGCCAGCAGTTCGGCAGGGCGAATCACCTACGAGCAGTACTTC	TRBV28	.	TRBJ2-7	.
CAISEIFTGGWEQYF	TGTGCCATCAGTGAAATCTTTACAGGGGGGTGGGAGCAGTACTTC	TRBV10-3	TRBD1	TRBJ2-7	once
CAGSPTGGVVGELFF	TGTGCCGGCTCACCTACAGGGGGCGTTGTCGGGGAGCTGTTTTTT	TRBV18	TRBD1	TRBJ2-2	.
CASSAVTGTSQETQYF	TGTGCCAGCAGTGCCGTTACGGGGACTAGCCAAGAGACCCAGTACTTC	TRBV2	TRBD2	TRBJ2-5	.
CASRGGPKTQYF	TGTGCCAGCAGGGGGGGGCCGAAGACCCAGTACTTC	TRBV6-6	.	TRBJ2-5	.
CASRGRGYSPVEQYF	TGCGCCAGCAGGGGAAGGGGCTACTCTCCTGTTGAGCAGTACTTC	TRBV10-1	.	TRBJ2-7	.
CASSLVRFRGGAGVDTQYF	TGTGCCAGCAGCTTAGTTCGCTTCCGTGGGGGGGCCGGGGTGGATACGCAGTATTTT	TRBV7-2	.	TRBJ2-3	.
CASSSLGRGNTGELFF	TGTGCCAGCAGTTCCCTCGGGAGGGGGAACACCGGGGAGCTGTTTTTT	TRBV6-5	TRBD2	TRBJ2-2	.
CASSLAYGGSNEQFF	TGTGCCAGCAGCTTAGCTTACGGGGGTTCCAATGAGCAGTTCTTC	TRBV7-2	.	TRBJ2-1	once
CASSTTVYGYTF	TGTGCCAGCAGCACCACGGTTTATGGCTACACCTTC	TRBV7-2	.	TRBJ1-2	.
CASSLAIEETQYF	TGTGCCAGCAGCTTAGCGATAGAGGAGACCCAGTACTTC	TRBV7-9	.	TRBJ2-5	.
CASSLQQGNTEAFF	TGTGCCAGCAGTTTACAACAGGGAAACACTGAAGCTTTCTTT	TRBV28	.	TRBJ1-1	.
CASSSREGRRAFF	TGTGCCAGCAGTAGTCGGGAAGGGCGAAGGGCTTTCTTT	TRBV28	.	TRBJ1-1	.
CASSPPTGSDQPQHF	TGTGCCAGCTCACCACCGACAGGGTCGGATCAGCCCCAGCATTTT	TRBV18	TRBD1	TRBJ1-5	.
CASSQEGRGGLQQYF	TGTGCCAGCAGCCAAGAGGGGCGGGGGGGCCTTCAGCAGTACTTC	TRBV4-2	TRBD2	TRBJ2-7	.
CASSIASGGADTQYF	TGTGCCAGCAGCATCGCTAGCGGGGGGGCAGATACGCAGTATTTT	TRBV13	TRBD2	TRBJ2-3	.
CASSPQQGVTYEQYF	TGTGCCAGCAGCCCTCAACAGGGGGTCACCTACGAGCAGTACTTC	TRBV4-2	TRBD1	TRBJ2-7	.
CASSLDRPLVDGYTF	TGCGCCAGCAGCCTGGACAGGCCCCTGGTGGATGGCTACACCTTC	TRBV5-1	TRBD1	TRBJ1-2	.
CASSLGLETQYF	TGTGCCAGCAGCTTAGGTCTGGAGACCCAGTACTTC	TRBV7-8	.	TRBJ2-5	.
CASSLVGANTGELFF	TGTGCCAGCAGCTTAGTGGGGGCAAACACCGGGGAGCTGTTTTTT	TRBV7-2	.	TRBJ2-2	.
CASSSLEQRNNEQFF	TGTGCCAGCAGTTCCCTAGAGCAACGGAACAATGAGCAGTTCTTC	TRBV28	.	TRBJ2-1	.
CASSLAVGAGEADTQYF	TGTGCCAGCAGCTTAGCCGTGGGGGCAGGGGAAGCAGATACGCAGTATTTT	TRBV7-9	.	TRBJ2-3	.
CASSEPQGGTQYF	TGTGCCAGCAGTGAGCCACAGGGGGGGACCCAGTACTTC	TRBV25-1	TRBD1	TRBJ2-5	.
CASSLGLVTDTQYF	TGTGCCAGCAGCTTGGGACTAGTCACAGATACGCAGTATTTT	TRBV7-2	TRBD2	TRBJ2-3	once
CASSPVGGDNQPQHF	TGTGCCAGCAGTCCGGTGGGAGGGGATAATCAGCCCCAGCATTTT	TRBV6-1	.	TRBJ1-5	.
CASSLFTPGDTGELFF	TGCGCCAGCAGCTTGTTCACCCCGGGGGACACCGGGGAGCTGTTTTTT	TRBV5-1	.	TRBJ2-2	once
CASSTGASQYEQYF	TGTGCCAGCTCAACAGGGGCCAGTCAGTACGAGCAGTACTTC	TRBV18	TRBD1	TRBJ2-7	.
CASSYRGFYEQYF	TGTGCCAGCAGTTATAGGGGCTTCTACGAGCAGTACTTC	TRBV27	.	TRBJ2-7	.
CASSLRGQYSNQPQHF	TGTGCCAGCAGCTTGCGCGGACAGTATAGCAATCAGCCCCAGCATTTT	TRBV5-6	.	TRBJ1-5	.
CASSTRDSPMNTEAFF	TGTGCCAGCAGCACCCGGGACAGCCCCATGAACACTGAAGCTTTCTTT	TRBV7-6	TRBD1	TRBJ1-1	.
CSSSVDRATDTQYF	TGTTCCAGCAGCGTCGACAGGGCCACAGATACGCAGTATTTT	TRBV7-9	TRBD1	TRBJ2-3	.
CASSPYSASYQPQHF	TGTGCCAGCAGCCCTTACAGTGCTTCCTATCAGCCCCAGCATTTT	TRBV4-2	.	TRBJ1-5	.